This TCR beta chain came from a study of response to subunit inactivated influenza vaccine. TCRdb processed the RT-PCR reads anew with MiXCR; each CDR3 protein has one entry. This sample has fewer than 600,000 distinct CDR3 sequences, with under 8.5% found just once. Germline lookup yields CDR1 DFQATT and CDR2 SNEGSKA (reference sequence). The CDR3 runs 13 residues. Trimming removed 4 bases from V and 6 bases from J, with 15 bases in between. The source was PBMCs from blood, collected around 25 months after vaccination. This TCR was recovered from a man between 50 and 69 years old who received an inactivated influenza vaccine. The rearrangement links TRBV20-1 to TRBJ1-2; D unresolved. CDR3 sequence (DNA): TGCAGTGCTATGAGGGCCCTGCTGAATGGCTACACCTTC. Translated, it gives CSAMRALLNGYTF.